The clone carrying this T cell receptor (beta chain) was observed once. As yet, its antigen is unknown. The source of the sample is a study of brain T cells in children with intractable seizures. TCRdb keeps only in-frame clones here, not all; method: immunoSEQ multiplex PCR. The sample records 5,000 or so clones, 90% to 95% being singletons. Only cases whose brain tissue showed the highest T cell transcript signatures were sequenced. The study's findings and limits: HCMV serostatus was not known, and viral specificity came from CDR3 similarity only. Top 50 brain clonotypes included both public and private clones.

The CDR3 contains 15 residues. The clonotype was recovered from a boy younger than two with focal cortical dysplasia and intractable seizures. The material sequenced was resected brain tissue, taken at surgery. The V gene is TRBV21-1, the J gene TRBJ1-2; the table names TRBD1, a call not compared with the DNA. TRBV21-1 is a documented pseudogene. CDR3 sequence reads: CASSKTRTGAYGYTF. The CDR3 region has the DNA TGTGCCAGCAGCAAGACTCGCACAGGAGCCTATGGCTACACCTTC.